This passage covers 3 T cell receptor beta chains from one sample sequenced in a study of blood T cell repertoires in COVID-19. Assay: immunoSEQ multiplex PCR; the TCRdb copy retains only in-frame clones and omits some. The sample comprises some 340,000 clones, approximately 91% of which are singletons, and roughly 3.6% rests with the top ten. Source material: PBMCs or T cells enriched from blood (not recorded which). These receptors originate from a woman under 40 who had been exposed to COVID-19.

This clone was seen ten or more times. The chain employs TRBV29-1 and TRBJ2-7, with D maybe TRBD1 (5 bases). CDR1 is SQVTM, CDR2 ANQGSEA, per germline. The CDR3 spans 14 residues. Between the trimmed V and J ends, which lost 2 bases and 3 bases, there was a span of 14 bases. The CDR3 spells CSVEKGQNLYEQYF. CDR3 nucleotides: TGCAGCGTTGAAAAGGGGCAGAACCTCTACGAGCAGTACTTC.

This sequence joins TRBV11-2 and TRBJ2-7, with D possibly TRBD1 on 6 matching bases. V lost 0 bases to trimming and J lost 2 bases, with 11 bases between them. This CDR3 has 15 residues. Germline loops: CDR1 SGHAT, CDR2 FQNNGV. This CDR3 is CASSLEPTGAYEQYF. The CDR3 DNA reads TGTGCCAGCAGCTTAGAGCCGACAGGCGCCTACGAGCAGTACTTC.

To note about this clone: Other DNA sequences of this sample code for an identical CDR3. The chain recombines TRBV5-1 with TRBJ1-1, with D unclear. The V end was cut by 0 bases, the J end by 1 base, with 7 bases between. CDR1 SGHRS and CDR2 YFSETQ come from the germline V gene. This CDR3 is built from 14 residues. CDR3 nucleotide sequence: TGCGCCAGCAGCTTGGGTGGGAGGAACACTGAAGCTTTCTTT. It specifies CASSLGGRNTEAFF.